The clone carrying this T cell receptor (beta chain) was seen only a few times. One entry per CDR3 protein, called by TCRdb with MiXCR from the PCR reads. This table has approximately 20,000 distinct CDR3 sequences, 30% to 50% appearing once. After removal of 6 bases from V and 2 bases from J, the junction contained 4 bases not matched to a gene. The CDR3 contains 16 residues. The sample comes from a study of tumor-infiltrating lymphocytes in oesophageal squamous cell carcinoma. Sequences were obtained from blood. This chain links TRBV12-3 or TRBV12-4 with TRBJ2-3; 14 bases match TRBD2. The sequence came from a male donor with esophageal squamous cell carcinoma. The CDR3 DNA reads as TGTGCCAGCAGGGGGACTAGCGGGAGCGTCACAGATACGCAGTATTTT. It codes for CASRGTSGSVTDTQYF.